The rows below give T cell receptor beta chains drawn from one sample of a study of shared clonotypes between healthy human individuals. Here immunoSEQ multiplex PCR was the method, and the copy in TCRdb shows in-frame clones only, minus some. This table has about 2 million clones, roughly 94% appearing once. The sequencing input was naive CD8+ T cells sorted from blood. These receptors were taken from a man between 18 and 29 years old in good health. CDR3s include the opening cysteine and the closing phenylalanine or tryptophan.

v_gene	j_gene	CDR3aa
TRBV28	TRBJ2-7	CASSDPTGEQYF
TRBV5-1	TRBJ2-7	CASSLVAGGTYEQYF
TRBV6-5	TRBJ2-3	CASAELWGDTQYF
TRBV29-1	TRBJ2-7	CSVETPDSYEQYF
TRBV6-5	TRBJ1-1	CASSLTANTEAFF
TRBV2	TRBJ2-5	CASTGQGEGQETQYF
TRBV5-6	TRBJ2-7	CASSLAGREQYF
TRBV7-9	TRBJ2-1	CASRLAGAFYNEQFF
TRBV5-3	TRBJ1-6	CARSLRSSYNSPLHF
TRBV5-4	TRBJ2-7	CASSLEYVHEQYF
TRBV5-4	TRBJ2-3	CATLELSTDTQYF
TRBV5-6	TRBJ2-7	CASNVAWGDPEQYF
TRBV2	TRBJ2-7	CASNPGLEQYF
TRBV7-2	TRBJ2-5	CASSLVGMTETQYF
TRBV29-1	TRBJ2-5	CSVEAFEGRAQETQYF
TRBV19	TRBJ2-2	CASSPGEGTGELFF
TRBV16	TRBJ1-5	CASSQSGASRPQHF
TRBV15	TRBJ1-6	CATSPEGKGSPLHF
TRBV28	TRBJ2-7	CASSLWTGTGENEQYF
TRBV29-1	TRBJ2-3	CSVGIDTQYF
TRBV5-4	TRBJ2-7	CASSLLNEQYF
TRBV6-5	TRBJ1-1	CASSYETDRGDTEAFF
TRBV5-1	TRBJ1-4	CASSLGINEKLFF
TRBV28	TRBJ2-7	CASSFPGQGVHEQYF
TRBV9	TRBJ2-2	CASSVATTDFNTGELFF
TRBV5-4	TRBJ2-7	CASSQPGLLYEQYF
TRBV30	TRBJ2-7	CAVPGPWGEQYF
TRBV9	TRBJ2-2	CASSVEWTARTGELFF
TRBV7-2	TRBJ2-7	CASSPGRDSYEQYF
TRBV5-3	TRBJ2-3	CARSPWGGRDRAGVTDTQYF
TRBV4-3	TRBJ2-1	CASRVDGGTYNEQFF
TRBV5-8	TRBJ1-4	CASSLDRGGEKLFF
TRBV4-2	TRBJ2-2	CASSQDEGLRVGELFF
TRBV5-6	TRBJ2-7	CASSLERLSYEQYF
TRBV13	TRBJ2-1	CASSLGGIEQFF
TRBV4-1	TRBJ1-2	CASSQGNESPEGYTF
TRBV4-1	TRBJ1-5	CASSQTGDQPQHF
TRBV6-5	TRBJ2-1	CASSYSGPDYWNEQFF
TRBV4-3	TRBJ2-1	CASSQGGQGDYNEQFF
TRBV7-8	TRBJ2-2	CASSFLLLAPGELFF
TRBV19	TRBJ1-1	CASTVSVNTEAFF
TRBV5-1	TRBJ2-3	CASSLILSTDTQYF
TRBV10-3	TRBJ2-1	CAIAKSSYNEQFF
TRBV19	TRBJ2-1	CASSIAEGAYNEQFF
TRBV4-1	TRBJ2-1	CASSQDSSWDNLNAHNEQFF
TRBV18	TRBJ2-7	CASSLAGDEQYF
TRBV10-3	TRBJ2-2	CAIRQGTGMNTGELFF
TRBV10-3	TRBJ2-5	CAISTGEGWETQYF
TRBV9	TRBJ2-4	CASSAERDGKNIQYF
TRBV9	TRBJ2-1	CASSVGGHLYNEQFF
TRBV6-5	TRBJ2-6	CASNRDSGANVLTF
TRBV5-1	TRBJ2-6	CASSERDTRLSYGANVLTF
TRBV10-1	TRBJ2-2	CASSEIPSGTVRSGELFF
TRBV5-6	TRBJ2-7	CASSSGIPYEQYF
TRBV5-1	TRBJ2-7	CASSLGEGKGDEQYF
TRBV4-3	TRBJ2-7	CASSQEQAYEQYF
TRBV5-1	TRBJ2-5	CASSLALGETQYF
TRBV4-1	TRBJ2-1	CASSLWDRGDNEQFF
TRBV4-1	TRBJ2-5	CASSQQDWGIQETQYF
TRBV28	TRBJ2-7	CASSPRGLSPYEQYF